These 32 T cell receptor beta chains were sequenced from one sample in a study of blood T cell repertoires in COVID-19. Profiled with immunoSEQ multiplex PCR; TCRdb holds only in-frame clones, not every one. The table lists about 150,000 clones, roughly 78% of them singletons. The source material was peripheral blood. These receptors were collected from a human donor with acute or convalescent COVID-19. The donor label of this sample is uncertain.

J is TRBJ1-1 and V is TRBV2; D perhaps matches TRBD1 (6 bases). In germline, CDR1 is SNHLY, CDR2 FYNNEI. The V gene lost 8 bases and the J gene lost 1 base, with 14 bases spanning the gap. The CDR3 covers 14 residues. The DNA of the CDR3 is TGTGCCAGCGGTCAGGGGATAGGGAACACTGAAGCTTTCTTT. Translation gives CASGQGIGNTEAFF.

The sample holds many counts of this clone. The rearrangement links TRBV7-2 to TRBJ2-1; 7 nucleotides line up with TRBD1. The germline V gene has CDR1 SGHTA and CDR2 FQGNSA. The trim removed 5 bases at V and 7 bases at J, leaving 5 bases unmatched. The CDR3 covers 13 residues. CDR3 loop: CASSVARGNEQFF. The CDR3 nucleotides read TGTGCCAGCAGCGTCGCCAGGGGGAATGAGCAGTTCTTC.

The chain combines TRBV4-3 with TRBJ2-1; D is uncertain. The V end lost 1 base, the J end lost 4 bases, and 5 bases lay between the germline ends. Looked up from germline, CDR1 is LGHNA and CDR2 is YSLEER. The CDR3 has 13 amino acids. The CDR3 is CASSQAMYNEQFF. In nucleotides, the CDR3 is TGCGCCAGCAGCCAAGCCATGTACAATGAGCAGTTCTTC.

The chain uses TRBV19 and TRBJ2-2, with a tentative D call TRBD1 (6 bases). V shed 4 bases and J shed 6 bases, with 9 bases lying between them. Germline lookup yields CDR1 LNHDA and CDR2 SQIVND (reference sequence). This CDR3 is built from 13 residues. CDR3: CASSTTGSGELFF. The CDR3 DNA reads as TGTGCCAGTAGTACCACAGGGTCCGGGGAGCTGTTTTTT.

The chain links TRBV5-1 to TRBJ1-1; a weak D match, TRBD1 (5 bases). The CDR3 spans 15 residues. Trimming took off 2 bases at V and 2 bases at J, with 13 bases between the two ends. Germline CDR1 is SGHRS and CDR2 is YFSETQ. CDR3 sequence (DNA): TGCGCCAGCAGCTTCGGGCAGGGCTTCAACACTGAAGCTTTCTTT. This sequence encodes CASSFGQGFNTEAFF.

V gene TRBV7-9 combines with J gene TRBJ2-3, with 7 bases lining up with TRBD2. Trimming took 5 bases from V and 0 from J; bases not matched to a gene: 8. CDR1 is SEHNR and CDR2 is FQNEAQ in the germline V gene (reference sequence). The CDR3 length is 16 residues. CDR3 amino acids: CASSVASGTSTDTQYF. The CDR3 DNA sequence: TGTGCCAGCAGCGTCGCTAGCGGTACTAGCACAGATACGCAGTATTTT.

The gene calls are TRBV5-1 and TRBJ2-7; TRBD2 agrees at 9 bases. This CDR3 has 14 amino acids. Per the germline V gene, CDR1 is SGHRS and CDR2 is YFSETQ. V was pared by 4 bases and J by 2 bases, with 4 bases of the junction left unmatched. The CDR3 nucleotides read TGCGCCAGCAGCAGTAGCGGGGGTACCTACGAGCAGTACTTC. It is translated as CASSSSGGTYEQYF.

The V gene is TRBV19, the J gene TRBJ2-3, with 9 bases that match TRBD2. The CDR3 covers 14 residues. Germline CDR1 LNHDA, CDR2 SQIVND (reference sequence). Germline trimming cut 6 bases from V and 5 bases from J; bases unmatched to any gene: 6. The CDR3 spells CASRGAGGRDTQYF. The CDR3 DNA follows: TGTGCCAGTAGAGGAGCGGGGGGTCGAGATACGCAGTATTTT.

This clone was counted only a few times. V and J are TRBV6-1 and TRBJ2-7; D is unclear. This CDR3 has 11 residues. Germline-derived CDR1 and CDR2 are MNHNS and SASEGT. V lost 2 bases and J lost 6, with 5 bases in between. The CDR3 nucleotides are TGTGCCAGCAGTGAACTCGGCGAGCAGTACTTC. Translated: CASSELGEQYF.

This clone has only a few counts. This rearrangement joins TRBV19 to TRBJ1-4; 10 bases are shared with TRBD1. The ends lost 6 bases at V and 8 bases at J; junction bases unmatched: 15. CDR1 and CDR2 (germline): LNHDA, SQIVND (reference sequence). This CDR3 is 17 amino acids long. CDR3 residues: CASRNRDRGLGGEKLFF. The DNA of the CDR3 is TGTGCCAGTAGGAACCGGGACAGGGGACTAGGCGGCGAAAAACTGTTTTTT.

This clone was seen more than once but under ten times. The identical CDR3 is also encoded by other nucleotide sequences in the sample. The chain carries TRBV12-3 or TRBV12-4 and TRBJ1-2; D might be TRBD1 (6 bases). The CDR3 loop spans 13 amino acids. With 6 bases removed from V and 2 bases from J, the gap between germline ends came to 10 bases. In DNA, the CDR3 is TGTGCCAGCAGCCTAGGGGGAAACTATGGCTACACCTTC. Translating gives CASSLGGNYGYTF.

The chain employs TRBV6-5 and TRBJ1-3; TRBD1 agrees at 7 bases. The trim removed 7 bases at V and 3 bases at J, leaving 6 bases unmatched. The CDR3 totals 14 residues. CDR1 is MNHEY, CDR2 SVGAGI, per germline. The CDR3 spells CASIKQGYGNTIYF. CDR3 in DNA: TGTGCCAGCATAAAACAGGGGTATGGAAACACCATATATTTT.

This sequence joins TRBV7-8 and TRBJ2-1; D is unresolved. V gave up 0 bases and J gave up 13 bases, with 13 bases separating them. CDR1 and CDR2 (germline): SGHVS, FQNEAQ. The CDR3 spans 13 residues. The CDR3 DNA is TGTGCCAGCAGCTTAGCCCGCTGGAGTAGCCAGTTCTTC. Translation gives CASSLARWSSQFF.

The chain has TRBV6-5 and TRBJ2-7, with D possibly TRBD1 on 6 matching bases. This CDR3 spans 14 amino acids. The V end lost 5 bases, the J end lost 6 bases, and 17 bases lay between the germline ends. Germline-derived CDR1 and CDR2 are MNHEY and SVGAGI. The CDR3 loop is CASSPTLQGREQYF. The CDR3 bases are TGTGCCAGCAGTCCAACTTTACAGGGCCGCGAGCAGTACTTC.

This clone has more than one count but fewer than ten. The chain joins TRBV19 to TRBJ1-2; 9 nucleotides match TRBD1. Germline lookup yields CDR1 LNHDA and CDR2 SQIVND (reference sequence). The V and J ends lost 6 bases and 4 bases, in that order; junction bases with no gene match: 6. This CDR3 spans 14 amino acids. The CDR3 DNA follows: TGTGCCAGTAGACCACAGACAGGGGGCTATGGCTACACCTTC. This sequence encodes CASRPQTGGYGYTF.

This sequence joins TRBV5-1 and TRBJ1-4, with 7 bases identical to TRBD1. After removal of 1 base from V and 0 bases from J, the junction contained 6 bases not matched to a gene. The length of the CDR3 is 17 residues. From germline, CDR1 is SGHRS and CDR2 YFSETQ. CDR3 in DNA: TGCGCCAGCAGCTTGCTCGGGACAGTCGCAACTAATGAAAAACTGTTTTTT. Protein: CASSLLGTVATNEKLFF.

The gene calls are TRBV27 and TRBJ2-5; TRBD1 might be the D (5 bases). Germline CDR1 is MNHEY and CDR2 is SMNVEV (reference sequence). Trimming stripped 3 bases from V and 7 bases from J, with 12 bases between. This CDR3 has 13 residues. The CDR3 region has the DNA TGTGCCAGCAGTTTTCAAGGGGATGGGACCCAGTACTTC. Protein product: CASSFQGDGTQYF.

J is TRBJ1-2 and V is TRBV5-1; 7 bases align to TRBD1. Germline trimming cut 6 bases from V and 4 bases from J; bases unmatched to any gene: 9. The CDR3 contains 14 residues. The germline gives CDR1 SGHRS, CDR2 YFSETQ. CDR3 in DNA: TGCGCCAGCACCTTATTGACAGGGTCCTATGGCTACACCTTC. Amino acids: CASTLLTGSYGYTF.

The chain combines TRBV6-4 with TRBJ2-1; 13 bases line up with TRBD2. The CDR3 runs to 16 residues. Germline lookup yields CDR1 MRHNA and CDR2 SNTAGT. V lost 6 bases, J lost 5 bases, and 7 bases stayed unmatched. CDR3 residues: CASSRLAGGGHNEQFF. DNA of the CDR3: TGTGCCAGCAGCCGACTAGCGGGGGGAGGTCACAATGAGCAGTTCTTC.

Comment on this clone: The sample holds other DNA sequences that translate to the same CDR3. The chain joins TRBV21-1 to TRBJ1-5; TRBD1 is taken as the D call from the table, unchecked against the DNA. TRBV21-1 is deemed a pseudogene. The CDR3 runs to 17 residues. CDR3 coding DNA: TGTGCCCGCAACCGGGACAGGGAGAGAGTAAGCAATCAGCCCCAACATTTT. It encodes CARNRDRERVSNQPQHF.

As regards this clone: Relative to the germline gene, one junction end is altered; a read error may explain this. This chain uses TRBV4-3 with TRBJ1-1; D perhaps matches TRBD1 (6 bases). CDR1 and CDR2 (germline): LGHNA, YSLEER. The CDR3 is 15 amino acids. CDR3 DNA: TGCGCCAGCAGCCATGATAAGTGGGGGGGCGCTGACGCTTTCTTT. This gives the protein CASSHDKWGGADAFF.

The sample holds one count of this clone. This chain joins TRBV2 and TRBJ1-6; maybe TRBD1 (5 bases). Trimming removed 7 bases from V and 4 bases from J, with 14 bases in between. Germline-derived CDR1 and CDR2 are SNHLY and FYNNEI. The CDR3 is 15 amino acids. CDR3: CASTPGQKYNSPLHF. The DNA for the CDR3 is TGTGCCAGCACGCCCGGACAAAAATATAATTCACCCCTCCACTTT. The full variable domain, completed using reference TRBV2 and TRBJ1-6, is EPEVTQTPSHQVTQMGQEVILRCVPISNHLYFYWYRQILGQKVEFLVSFYNNEISEKSEIFDDQFSVERPDGSNFTLKIRSTKLEDSAMYFCASTPGQKYNSPLHFGNGTRLTVT.

This chain links TRBV5-1 with TRBJ1-2; 7 bases map to TRBD1. The CDR3 runs 12 residues. V was clipped by 4 bases and J by 7 bases; unmatched bases: 4. In germline, CDR1 is SGHRS, CDR2 YFSETQ. The CDR3 DNA follows: TGCGCCAGCAGCATCGGGACAGTTGGCTACACCTTC. Protein sequence: CASSIGTVGYTF.

This clone showed up just a few times. The V and J genes are TRBV10-3 and TRBJ2-2; no clear D. CDR3 length: 14 residues. V was clipped by 0 bases and J by 3 bases, with 5 bases between them. Germline loops: CDR1 ENHRY, CDR2 SYGVKD. The CDR3 DNA reads as TGTGCCATCAGTGAGTCGCCGGACACCGGGGAGCTGTTTTTT. Amino acids: CAISESPDTGELFF.

V usage is TRBV4-3 and J usage is TRBJ2-5; TRBD2 agrees at 11 bases. The V gene end was trimmed by 4 bases and the J gene end by 5 bases; junction bases not matched to a gene: 6. Germline V lookup: CDR1 LGHNA, CDR2 YSLEER. The CDR3 contains 15 residues. The CDR3: CASSRRLAGGETQYF. In DNA, the CDR3 is TGCGCCAGCAGCCGCCGGTTAGCGGGGGGGGAGACCCAGTACTTC.

In regard to this clone: The DNA is left out, because the CDR3 cannot be placed on it with certainty; the CDR3 is given as TCRdb lists it. The chain couples TRBV12-2 to TRBJ1-1; TRBD1 is the table's D call and was not checked against the DNA. TRBV12-2 is deemed a pseudogene. The CDR3 adds up to 17 amino acids, both ends counted. The CDR3 reads CASRFAQGAPMNTEAFF.

The chain carries TRBV4-2 and TRBJ2-3, with 9 bases aligning to TRBD2. This CDR3 is built from 17 residues. J gave up 3 bases and V 3 bases, and 10 bases lay outside the gene matches. The germline CDR1 and CDR2 sequences are LGHNA and YNFKEQ. The CDR3, as DNA: TGTGCCAGCAGCCAGATACGCGGGGGGGCGAGGACAGATACGCAGTATTTT. This gives the protein CASSQIRGGARTDTQYF.

This chain uses TRBV5-4 with TRBJ1-4; 7 bases map to TRBD1. The germline gives CDR1 SGHNT, CDR2 YYREEE (reference sequence). The V and J ends lost 4 bases and 1 base, in that order; junction bases with no gene match: 4. The CDR3 is made up of 15 amino acids. CDR3 in DNA: TGTGCCAGCAGCGAAAACAGGGGAACTAATGAAAAACTGTTTTTT. Its protein is CASSENRGTNEKLFF. Based on the CDR3 plus reference TRBV5-4 and TRBJ1-4, the full variable domain is ETGVTQSPTHLIKTRGQQVTLRCSSQSGHNTVSWYQQALGQGPQFIFQYYREEENGRGNFPPRFSGLQFPNYSSELNVNALELDDSALYLCASSENRGTNEKLFFGSGTQLSVL.

J is TRBJ2-7 and V is TRBV30; 8 positions match TRBD1. V gave up 3 bases and J gave up 7 bases; unmatched junction bases: 11. The CDR3 consists of 14 residues. The germline CDR1 and CDR2 sequences are GTSNPN and SVGIG (reference sequence). CDR3 amino acids: CAWRKTGARGEQYF. In DNA form, the CDR3 reads TGTGCCTGGAGGAAGACAGGGGCCCGGGGGGAGCAGTACTTC.

This chain connects TRBV7-2 to TRBJ2-7; 7 bases are shared with TRBD1. Germline V CDR1 and CDR2: SGHTA, FQGNSA. The CDR3 has 15 residues. The V and J ends lost 4 bases and 3 bases, in that order; junction bases with no gene match: 9. The chain's CDR3 is CASSSSGQVGYEQYF. DNA for the CDR3: TGTGCCAGCAGCTCCTCTGGACAGGTGGGCTACGAGCAGTACTTC.

The count of this clone is one. The V call is TRBV9, the J call TRBJ2-1; the D is unclear. The CDR3 spans 13 residues. The germline V and J ends were trimmed by 0 bases and 8 bases, with 9 bases remaining between them. The germline CDR1 and CDR2 sequences are SGDLS and YYNGEE. The CDR3 DNA reads as TGTGCCAGCAGCGTAGATAGATTTGATGAGCAGTTCTTC. This sequence encodes CASSVDRFDEQFF.

J is TRBJ2-3 and V is TRBV6-1; D ambiguous. The germline V gene has CDR1 MNHNS and CDR2 SASEGT. V was shortened by 0 bases and J by 6 bases, with 13 bases between the two germline ends. This CDR3 is 15 amino acids long. DNA of the CDR3: TGTGCCAGCAGTGAAGCTCGGTACGAACTGGATACGCAGTATTTT. Residues: CASSEARYELDTQYF.